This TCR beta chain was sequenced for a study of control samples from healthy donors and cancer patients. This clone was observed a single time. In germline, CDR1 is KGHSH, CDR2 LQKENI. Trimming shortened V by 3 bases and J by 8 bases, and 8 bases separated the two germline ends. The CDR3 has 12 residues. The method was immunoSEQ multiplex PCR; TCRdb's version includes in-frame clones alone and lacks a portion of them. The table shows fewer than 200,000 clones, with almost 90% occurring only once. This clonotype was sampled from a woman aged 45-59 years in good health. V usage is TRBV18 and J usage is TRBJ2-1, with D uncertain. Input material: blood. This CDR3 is CASSPGLHEQFF. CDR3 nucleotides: TGTGCCAGCTCACCCGGGCTCCATGAGCAGTTCTTC.